A single T cell receptor beta chain is shown here with its context. Its antigen is not known. Using immunoSEQ multiplex PCR, the repertoire was profiled, and TCRdb retains in-frame clones only, with some absent. The data contain under 100,000 clones, more than 70% of them seen just once; the ten biggest clones take up less than 2.5%. V gave up 4 bases and J gave up 4 bases, with 14 bases separating them. In germline, CDR1 is MDHEN, CDR2 SYDVKM. This CDR3 contains 15 residues. The data derive from a study of OX40 agonist ivuxolimab in advanced cancers. Study at large: As their treatment, patients were administered ivuxolimab, an agonistic anti-OX40 (CD134) antibody.

Study outcomes and limitations: The specificity for antigen of the expanded peripheral T cells was not determined. At 0.1 to 3.0 mg/kg and by week 6, CD4+ and CD8+ T cells in the blood had expanded clonally.

This clonotype was obtained from an adult with an advanced solid tumor such as melanoma, head and neck, liver or kidney cancer. V gene TRBV28 combines with J gene TRBJ1-5; maybe TRBD1 (5 bases). The sequencing used CD4+ or CD8+ T cells sorted from blood, collected in a trial of the OX40 agonist ivuxolimab. CDR3 loop: CASSSQTRGNQPQHF. The CDR3 bases are TGTGCCAGCAGTTCTCAGACACGGGGGAATCAGCCCCAGCATTTT. Full variable domain (missing parts from reference TRBV28 and TRBJ1-5): DVKVTQSSRYLVKRTGEKVFLECVQDMDHENMFWYRQDPGLGLRLIYFSYDVKMKEKGDIPEGYSVSREKKERFSLILESASTNQTSMYLCASSSQTRGNQPQHFGDGTRLSIL.